These 29 T cell receptor beta chains share one sample of origin, sequenced in a study of blood T cell repertoires in COVID-19. TCRdb's copy holds only in-frame clones and misses some; the assay was immunoSEQ multiplex PCR. There are some 46,000 clones in the sample; more than 70% occur only once, and around 6% lies in the top ten. Material: peripheral blood. The receptors stem from a woman aged 80 or over with acute or convalescent COVID-19.

The rearrangement joins TRBV12-3 or TRBV12-4 to TRBJ2-1; TRBD2 aligns across 7 bases. The ends lost 3 bases at V and 10 bases at J; junction bases unmatched: 6. This CDR3 contains 13 residues. CDR3 sequence reads: CASSFERGGEQFF. CDR3 bases: TGTGCCAGCAGTTTTGAGCGGGGAGGGGAGCAGTTCTTC.

The chain uses TRBV6-1 and TRBJ1-1; TRBD1 might be the D (5 bases). Germline V gives CDR1 MNHNS, CDR2 SASEGT. This CDR3 contains 12 residues. Trimming pared 3 bases from V and 8 bases from J, leaving 10 bases between. For the CDR3, the DNA is TGTGCCAGCAGTGACAACAGGTTGGAAGCTTTCTTT. This sequence encodes CASSDNRLEAFF.

The chain carries TRBV5-6 and TRBJ2-7, with TRBD1 matching over 10 bases. Germline V gives CDR1 SGHDT, CDR2 YYEEEE. The CDR3 runs to 14 residues. With 6 bases clipped from V and 4 bases from J, the junction kept 7 bases outside the gene matches. CDR3 sequence: CASTSGQGSYEQYF. The CDR3, as DNA: TGTGCCAGCACCTCGGGACAGGGGTCGTACGAGCAGTACTTC.

In DNA, the CDR3 is TGTGCCAGTAGTATCACTAGCGGCTACAATGAGCAGTTCTTC. It is translated as CASSITSGYNEQFF. The chain combines TRBV19 with TRBJ2-1, with 8 bases that match TRBD2. The CDR3 loop spans 14 amino acids. V was clipped by 3 bases and J by 3 bases; unmatched bases: 1. CDR1 is LNHDA and CDR2 is SQIVND in the germline V gene (reference sequence).

This rearrangement joins TRBV7-9 to TRBJ2-7; D is unclear. The germline V gene has CDR1 SEHNR and CDR2 FQNEAQ (reference sequence). Deletions cut 2 bases from V and 3 bases from J, with 8 bases between. The CDR3 contains 13 residues. CDR3 DNA sequence: TGTGCCAGCAGCTTAATTGGCAACTACGAGCAGTACTTC. Residues: CASSLIGNYEQYF.

CDR3 nucleotides: TGTGCCAGCAGCTTATTCCCGAAGTCGCCGCCTTCAGGGAATGAGCAGTTCTTC. Amino acids: CASSLFPKSPPSGNEQFF. The chain has TRBV13 and TRBJ2-1; weak D call: TRBD1 (5 bases). CDR1 is PRHDT and CDR2 is FYEKMQ in the germline V gene (reference sequence). The CDR3 is 18 amino acids. Trimming took 2 bases from V and 7 from J, leaving 24 bases between them.

V gene TRBV6-1 combines with J gene TRBJ2-4; TRBD1 aligns across 7 bases. Germline trimming cut 0 bases from V and 8 bases from J; bases unmatched to any gene: 10. The germline CDR1 and CDR2 sequences are MNHNS and SASEGT. The CDR3 loop spans 16 amino acids. Written as DNA, the CDR3 is TGTGCCAGCAGTGAAGCTCTACATGGGCAGGGGGACATTCAGTACTTC. It yields the protein CASSEALHGQGDIQYF.

The chain links TRBV5-8 to TRBJ2-5; 8 bases are shared with TRBD1. This CDR3 is 14 amino acids long. In germline, CDR1 is SGHTS, CDR2 YDEGEE. Germline trimming cut 2 bases from V and 4 bases from J; bases unmatched to any gene: 4. The CDR3 reads CASSFGQGAETQYF. The CDR3 nucleotides are TGTGCCAGCAGCTTTGGCCAGGGGGCAGAGACCCAGTACTTC.

Relative to its sample, this clone is medium-sized (0.01 to 0.1%). DNA for the CDR3: TGTGCCAGTAGGAGTTTGTTAGGGGGGGCTCAGCCCCAGCATTTT. It yields the protein CASRSLLGGAQPQHF. The gene calls are TRBV19 and TRBJ1-5, with D maybe TRBD1 (6 bases). CDR1 LNHDA and CDR2 SQIVND come from the germline V gene (reference sequence). The length of the CDR3 is 15 residues. V was clipped by 6 bases and J by 6 bases, with 18 bases between them.

The chain recombines TRBV4-1 with TRBJ1-1; D call uncertain. CDR1 and CDR2 from the germline V gene are MGHRA and YSYEKL. This CDR3 contains 14 residues. V was pared by 1 base and J by 2 bases, with 8 bases between. The CDR3 here is CASSQVSSNTEAFF. The CDR3 DNA follows: TGCGCCAGCAGCCAAGTTAGCAGTAACACTGAAGCTTTCTTT.

The chain is built from TRBV7-2 and TRBJ1-5; D call uncertain. The CDR3 totals 16 residues. Germline-derived CDR1 and CDR2 are SGHTA and FQGNSA. V was trimmed by 5 bases and J by 2 bases, leaving 16 bases between them. The CDR3 spells CASSPPRRPGNQPQHF. In DNA form, the CDR3 reads TGTGCCAGCAGCCCACCCCGCCGTCCGGGCAATCAGCCCCAGCATTTT.

V usage is TRBV5-5 and J usage is TRBJ1-3; D call uncertain. Trimming cost V 0 bases and J 2 bases, with 12 bases left between them. CDR3 length equals 16 residues. The V gene's germline CDR1 is SGHKS and CDR2 YYEKEE (reference sequence). The CDR3 is CASSLASSDPGNTIYF. CDR3 nucleotide sequence: TGTGCCAGCAGCTTGGCGTCCTCAGATCCTGGAAACACCATATATTTT.

The V gene is TRBV5-1, the J gene TRBJ1-3; 9 bases match TRBD1. Per germline, CDR1 SGHRS and CDR2 YFSETQ. J was trimmed by 16 bases and V by 7 bases; bases with no gene match: 21. The CDR3 totals 15 residues. This CDR3 reads CASSTRTGDRTRLYF. CDR3 nucleotides: TGCGCCAGCTCAACGCGGACAGGGGACCGTACACGGCTCTATTTT.

This chain joins TRBV7-8 and TRBJ1-3; weak D call: TRBD1 (6 bases). Trimming stripped 5 bases from V and 2 bases from J, with 13 bases between. The CDR3 runs to 15 residues. Germline V CDR1 and CDR2: SGHVS, FQNEAQ. The CDR3 is CASSPRGATGNTIYF. DNA of the CDR3: TGTGCCAGCAGCCCGCGGGGGGCAACTGGAAACACCATATATTTT.

The V gene is TRBV5-1, the J gene TRBJ2-7, with D perhaps TRBD1 (6 bases). Germline V gene data show CDR1 as SGHRS and CDR2 as YFSETQ. The V end lost 0 bases, the J end lost 3 bases, and 10 bases lay between the germline ends. CDR3 length: 14 residues. CDR3 residues: CASSLEQGRYEQYF. DNA of the CDR3: TGCGCCAGCAGCTTGGAACAGGGCCGCTACGAGCAGTACTTC.

The CDR3 DNA is TGTGCCAGCAGTCCTCCCACCCTGACAGGCTCCTATAATTCACCCCTCCACTTT. Its translation is CASSPPTLTGSYNSPLHF. The chain recombines TRBV28 with TRBJ1-6, with D possibly matching TRBD1 (6 bases). Trimming took 5 bases from V and 0 from J, leaving 17 bases between them. The CDR3 is made up of 18 amino acids. CDR1 is MDHEN, CDR2 SYDVKM, per germline.

This chain connects TRBV5-1 to TRBJ2-3, with 7 bases lining up with TRBD1. This CDR3 is 16 amino acids long. Losses at the gene ends were 4 bases for V and 1 base for J; bases not matched to a gene: 9. Germline CDR1 SGHRS, CDR2 YFSETQ. CDR3 bases: TGCGCCAGCAGCCTCATCCCCGGGACAGGCACAGATACGCAGTATTTT. This translates into CASSLIPGTGTDTQYF.

CDR3 loop: CASSSSTDTEAFF. As DNA, the CDR3 is TGTGCCAGCTCAAGCTCGACAGACACTGAAGCTTTCTTT. The V gene is TRBV18, the J gene TRBJ1-1, with D perhaps matching TRBD1 (5 bases). CDR1 and CDR2 (germline): KGHSH, LQKENI. The CDR3 has 13 residues. Trimming stripped 5 bases from V and 3 bases from J, with 10 bases between.

This clone was seen more than once but under ten times. The V call is TRBV29-1, the J call TRBJ1-2; 7 nucleotides match TRBD1. Germline values: CDR1 SQVTM, CDR2 ANQGSEA. After removal of 4 bases from V and 4 bases from J, the junction contained 6 bases not matched to a gene. The CDR3 runs to 13 residues. CDR3 region: CSVARGQGYGYTF. CDR3 coding DNA: TGCAGCGTTGCTAGGGGGCAAGGCTATGGCTACACCTTC.

The table lists this clone with a count of one. This chain's CDR3 is CASSPRLEEFYTF. For the CDR3, the DNA is TGTGCCAGCTCACCACGTTTAGAGGAGTTCTACACCTTC. This chain joins TRBV18 and TRBJ1-2; D is unclear. The V and J ends lost 1 base and 10 bases respectively, with 13 bases between them. The germline CDR1 and CDR2 sequences are KGHSH and LQKENI. The CDR3 sequence is 13 residues long.

V usage is TRBV10-2 and J usage is TRBJ1-1; D gene unclear. V gave up 5 bases and J gave up 1 base, with 8 bases separating them. Germline V gene sequence: CDR1 WSHSY, CDR2 SAAADI. The CDR3 has 13 amino acids. CDR3 sequence (DNA): TGCGCCAGCAGTTTTCAACAGAACACTGAAGCTTTCTTT. This sequence encodes CASSFQQNTEAFF.

The CDR3 region is CASSFLRDRYYNEQFF. The CDR3 DNA reads as TGTGCCAGCAGTTTTCTCCGGGACAGATATTACAATGAGCAGTTCTTC. The chain employs TRBV11-2 and TRBJ2-1; the match to TRBD1 covers 7 bases. The ends lost 6 bases at V and 4 bases at J; junction bases unmatched: 12. This CDR3 has 16 residues. From germline, CDR1 is SGHAT and CDR2 FQNNGV. The full variable domain, rest sourced from reference TRBV11-2 and TRBJ2-1, is EAGVAQSPRYKIIEKRQSVAFWCNPISGHATLYWYQQILGQGPKLLIQFQNNGVVDDSQLPKDRFSAERLKGVDSTLKIQPAKLEDSAVYLCASSFLRDRYYNEQFFGPGTRLTVL.

The chain couples TRBV29-1 to TRBJ1-1; D is undetermined. The CDR3 spans 13 residues. Germline V gene data show CDR1 as SQVTM and CDR2 as ANQGSEA. Deletions cut 5 bases from V and 0 bases from J, with 10 bases between. The CDR3 nucleotides are TGCAGCGTTACGACAACTCTGAACACTGAAGCTTTCTTT. It yields the protein CSVTTTLNTEAFF.

This chain uses TRBV2 with TRBJ2-1; 13 nucleotides match TRBD2. CDR1 is SNHLY, CDR2 FYNNEI, per germline. V lost 4 bases to trimming and J lost 8 bases; unmatched junction nucleotides: 5. The CDR3 is 15 residues long. CDR3 loop: CASSVELAGGHEQFF. CDR3 in DNA: TGTGCCAGCAGTGTGGAACTAGCGGGGGGGCATGAGCAGTTCTTC.

The rearrangement uses TRBV12-3 or TRBV12-4 and TRBJ2-2; TRBD1 might be the D (5 bases). V gave up 6 bases and J gave up 4 bases, with 9 bases separating them. The CDR3 totals 13 residues. The DNA for the CDR3 is TGTGCCAGCAGGAGACAGTTCACCGGGGAGCTGTTTTTT. Amino acid sequence: CASRRQFTGELFF.

This clone was seen a few times. This chain connects TRBV4-1 to TRBJ1-1; D is ambiguous. The CDR3 is 15 residues long. V lost 0 bases and J 1 base, leaving 9 bases between the germline ends. The germline CDR1 and CDR2 sequences are MGHRA and YSYEKL. The CDR3 sequence is CASSQDNVRNTEAFF. CDR3 nucleotide sequence: TGCGCCAGCAGCCAAGATAATGTCAGGAACACTGAAGCTTTCTTT.

This chain links TRBV19 with TRBJ2-5, with TRBD2 identical over 8 bases. The CDR3 runs 16 residues. Per germline, CDR1 LNHDA and CDR2 SQIVND (reference sequence). The trim removed 5 bases at V and 5 bases at J, leaving 13 bases unmatched. The CDR3 coding sequence is TGTGCCAGTAGTCCTCTCTTTGGGACTAGTGGCGAGACCCAGTACTTC. This gives the protein CASSPLFGTSGETQYF.

This chain connects TRBV5-4 to TRBJ2-7; TRBD2 matches 10 bases. Germline lookup yields CDR1 SGHNT and CDR2 YYREEE (reference sequence). V gave up 0 bases and J gave up 7 bases; unmatched junction bases: 10. The CDR3 consists of 16 residues. The CDR3 loop is CASSLGRGLAMGEQYF. The CDR3, as DNA: TGTGCCAGCAGCTTGGGACGGGGACTAGCGATGGGAGAGCAGTACTTC.

The chain carries TRBV6-6 and TRBJ1-2, with TRBD1 matching 11 bases. After removal of 5 bases from V and 2 bases from J, the junction contained 22 bases not matched to a gene. The CDR3 has 21 residues. CDR1 and CDR2 from the germline V gene are MNHNY and SVGAGI (reference sequence). The CDR3 coding sequence is TGTGCCAGCAGTCGGTACGCCAAGACGGACAGGGGGCGCTCCGCCAACTATGGCTACACCTTC. Translation: CASSRYAKTDRGRSANYGYTF.